The 30 T cell receptor beta chains below come from one sample, sequenced in a study of T cells in Graves' hyperthyroidism and ophthalmopathy. The source material, RNA transcripts, was used to amplify TCR beta CDR3 regions. First-round RT-PCR targeting the TCR CDR3 was performed with the HTBI primer set. TCRdb redid the calling of the multiplex PCR reads with MiXCR, one entry per CDR3 protein. There are around 620,000 distinct CDR3 sequences in the sample; approximately 14% occur only once, and less than 9% lies in the top ten. The sample consisted of blood. These receptors were obtained from a woman aged 18-29 years with Graves' ophthalmopathy.

This clonotype was seen many times. The chain joins TRBV28 to TRBJ2-7; D is perhaps TRBD2 (6 bases). The CDR3 loop spans 14 amino acids. Trimming took off 8 bases at V and 4 bases at J, with 18 bases between the two ends. Germline CDR1 reads MDHEN; CDR2 reads SYDVKM. Written as DNA, the CDR3 is TGTGCCAGCCTTCGCGGAGGGGCCGAGTACGAGCAGTACTTC. Protein product: CASLRGGAEYEQYF.

This clonotype was seen at least ten times. This rearrangement joins TRBV2 to TRBJ1-2; D remains ambiguous. With 7 bases removed from V and 2 bases from J, the gap between germline ends came to 17 bases. CDR1 is SNHLY and CDR2 is FYNNEI in the germline V gene. The CDR3 length is 15 residues. CDR3 bases: TGTGCCAGCATACGGTCGGGGATTGGGAACTATGGCTACACCTTC. Its translation is CASIRSGIGNYGYTF.

This clonotype showed up many times. The V and J genes are TRBV6-2 or TRBV6-3 and TRBJ2-7; D unclear. CDR1 MNHEY and CDR2 SVGEGT come from the germline V gene. The CDR3 has 12 residues. Trimming left V 6 bases short and J 5 bases short, with 11 bases between. CDR3 nucleotide sequence: TGTGCCAGCAGCCCCAGGCCTGACGAGCAGTACTTC. Protein: CASSPRPDEQYF.

There are many counts of this clonotype. V is TRBV29-1 and J is TRBJ2-2, with D possibly TRBD2 on 6 matching bases. Trimming left V 3 bases short and J 3 bases short, with 11 bases between. CDR1 is SQVTM, CDR2 ANQGSEA, per germline. This CDR3 has 14 residues. The CDR3 DNA reads TGCAGCGTTGATACAGGAGGGGACACCGGGGAGCTGTTTTTT. This sequence encodes CSVDTGGDTGELFF.

This clonotype has a handful of counts. This rearrangement joins TRBV20-1 to TRBJ2-3; a possible D gene is TRBD1 (7 bases). Germline loops: CDR1 DFQATT, CDR2 SNEGSKA (reference sequence). This CDR3 spans 15 amino acids. Trimming removed 2 bases from V and 2 bases from J, with 14 bases in between. The CDR3 here is CSARTAGGLTDTQYF. The CDR3 coding sequence is TGCAGTGCTAGAACGGCAGGGGGACTCACAGATACGCAGTATTTT.

The chain has TRBV7-9 and TRBJ2-1; TRBD2 aligns across 13 bases. CDR3 length: 17 residues. V gave up 5 bases and J gave up 7 bases; unmatched junction bases: 11. CDR1 SEHNR and CDR2 FQNEAQ come from the germline V gene (reference sequence). CDR3 loop: CASSPRTSGRSENEQFF. Here the CDR3 DNA reads TGTGCCAGCAGCCCTAGGACTAGCGGGAGATCGGAAAATGAGCAGTTCTTC.

This clonotype occurred a few times. This sequence joins TRBV7-2 and TRBJ2-1, with TRBD1 identical over 9 bases. Germline CDR1 is SGHTA and CDR2 is FQGNSA. CDR3 length equals 16 residues. The junction had 13 bases not matched to a gene; V was cut back by 4 bases and J by 9 bases. CDR3: CASSSYGTGYSVEQFF. CDR3 coding DNA: TGTGCCAGCAGCTCTTATGGGACAGGGTATAGCGTTGAGCAGTTCTTC.

The gene calls are TRBV14 and TRBJ2-7; possibly TRBD2 for D (6 bases). CDR1 and CDR2 from the germline V gene are SGHDN and FVKESK. The V end lost 0 bases, the J end lost 5 bases, and 8 bases lay between the germline ends. The CDR3 length is 13 residues. The CDR3 bases are TGTGCCAGCAGCCAAGATCGCGGGGACGAGCAGTACTTC. The encoded protein is CASSQDRGDEQYF.

In this sample, this clonotype turned up many times. This chain joins TRBV20-1 and TRBJ1-1; D remains ambiguous. The germline gives CDR1 DFQATT, CDR2 SNEGSKA (reference sequence). The length of the CDR3 is 13 residues. The germline V and J ends were trimmed by 4 bases and 1 base, with 10 bases remaining between them. CDR3 in amino acids: CSAIPFKNTEAFF. In DNA, the CDR3 is TGCAGTGCTATCCCTTTCAAGAACACTGAAGCTTTCTTT.

The chain carries TRBV28 and TRBJ1-5; D possibly corresponds to TRBD1 (5 bases). V lost 3 bases and J 3 bases, leaving 15 bases between the germline ends. There are 16 residues in the CDR3. Germline values: CDR1 MDHEN, CDR2 SYDVKM. The CDR3 protein is CASSFGGGGNNQPQHF. The CDR3 DNA is TGTGCCAGCAGTTTTGGGGGGGGAGGGAACAATCAGCCCCAGCATTTT.

This clonotype turned up a few times. This chain uses TRBV3-1 with TRBJ2-1; D call uncertain. Trimming removed 1 base at V and 4 bases at J, with 14 bases between. Germline V CDR1 and CDR2: LGHDT, YNNKEL (reference sequence). The CDR3 loop spans 16 amino acids. The CDR3 here is CASSQANLYPYNEQFF. The CDR3, as DNA: TGTGCCAGCAGCCAAGCGAACTTATATCCATACAATGAGCAGTTCTTC.

This clonotype has at least ten counts. V gene TRBV20-1 combines with J gene TRBJ2-1, with TRBD2 matching over 11 bases. Germline CDR1 reads DFQATT; CDR2 reads SNEGSKA (reference sequence). The CDR3 covers 15 residues. V gave up 2 bases and J gave up 9 bases; unmatched junction bases: 9. For the CDR3, the DNA is TGCAGTGCTAGATCCGGCACTAGCGGGAGCCCTGAGCAGTTCTTC. Encoded protein: CSARSGTSGSPEQFF.

In its sample, this clonotype was seen many times. The rearrangement links TRBV7-9 to TRBJ1-2; no firm D call. Trimming left V 5 bases short and J 6 bases short, with 25 bases between. The CDR3 loop spans 17 amino acids. Germline loops: CDR1 SEHNR, CDR2 FQNEAQ (reference sequence). The CDR3 region is CASSLIYLTQEPDGYTF. Written as DNA, the CDR3 is TGTGCCAGCAGCCTTATCTACCTCACCCAGGAACCCGATGGCTACACCTTC.

This clonotype has ten or more counts. The chain recombines TRBV2 with TRBJ1-5; D gene ambiguous. The CDR3 totals 14 residues. V was shortened by 4 bases and J by 1 base, with 8 bases between the two germline ends. Germline assignment: CDR1 SNHLY and CDR2 FYNNEI. The CDR3 reads CASSGSGSNQPQHF. As DNA, the CDR3 is TGTGCCAGCAGTGGCTCGGGGAGCAATCAGCCCCAGCATTTT. Supplemented by reference TRBV2 and TRBJ1-5, the full variable domain reads EPEVTQTPSHQVTQMGQEVILRCVPISNHLYFYWYRQILGQKVEFLVSFYNNEISEKSEIFDDQFSVERPDGSNFTLKIRSTKLEDSAMYFCASSGSGSNQPQHFGDGTRLSIL.

This clonotype was seen repeatedly, ten times or more. This chain links TRBV18 with TRBJ2-5; a weak D match, TRBD1 (6 bases). Germline CDR1 KGHSH, CDR2 LQKENI. The length of the CDR3 is 12 residues. V lost 8 bases and J 1 base, leaving 8 bases between the germline ends. CDR3 in DNA: TGTGCCAGCACACAGGGCCAAGAGACCCAGTACTTC. This encodes CASTQGQETQYF.

The table lists this clonotype with many counts. The chain is built from TRBV20-1 and TRBJ2-7; 11 bases align to TRBD2. V was pared by 5 bases and J by 2 bases, with 5 bases of the junction left unmatched. The CDR3 extends over 14 amino acids. Per germline, CDR1 DFQATT and CDR2 SNEGSKA (reference sequence). The CDR3 region is CSAGTSGSTYEQYF. Written as DNA, the CDR3 is TGCAGTGCTGGAACTAGCGGGAGTACCTACGAGCAGTACTTC.

This clonotype was seen a few times. The J gene is TRBJ2-7, the V gene TRBV4-1, with 14 positions matching TRBD2. The junction had 4 bases not matched to a gene; V was cut back by 1 base and J by 2 bases. CDR1 is MGHRA, CDR2 YSYEKL, per germline. This CDR3 is 17 amino acids long. The CDR3 sequence is CASSQVAGLAGAYEQYF. The CDR3, as DNA: TGCGCCAGCAGCCAAGTTGCGGGACTAGCGGGGGCCTACGAGCAGTACTTC.

This clonotype has just a few counts. A much bigger clone sits one base away, suggesting this may be a read error. The J gene is TRBJ2-5, the V gene TRBV18; the D gene is possibly TRBD1 (5 bases). The J call could be wrong; TRBJ2-1 is a better fit for the DNA end. This CDR3 comprises 14 residues. Per the germline V gene, CDR1 is KGHSH and CDR2 is LQKENI. CDR3 sequence: CASSQGRYQETQFF. CDR3 sequence (DNA): TGTGCCAGCTCACAGGGGCGGTACCAAGAGACCCAGTTCTTC.

This clonotype showed up many times. The V and J genes are TRBV27 and TRBJ1-5, with 10 bases that match TRBD1. The length of the CDR3 is 15 residues. Germline V CDR1 and CDR2: MNHEY, SMNVEV (reference sequence). V gave up 3 bases and J gave up 6 bases; unmatched junction bases: 5. CDR3: CASSFRGQGLQPQHF. In DNA form, the CDR3 reads TGTGCCAGCAGTTTTAGGGGACAGGGGCTTCAGCCCCAGCATTTT.

This clonotype has a count of ten or more. The rearrangement links TRBV24-1 to TRBJ1-2; 7 bases map to TRBD1. Germline CDR1 reads KGHDR; CDR2 reads SFDVKD. The CDR3 is made up of 16 amino acids. The trim removed 4 bases at V and 7 bases at J, leaving 14 bases unmatched. The CDR3 nucleotides read TGTGCCACCAGTGAAGGCGGAACAGGGGTCTATCGTGGCTACACCTTC. Amino acids: CATSEGGTGVYRGYTF.

V is TRBV9 and J is TRBJ2-1; 9 bases are shared with TRBD1. After removal of 3 bases from V and 15 bases from J, the junction contained 10 bases not matched to a gene. Germline V gene data show CDR1 as SGDLS and CDR2 as YYNGEE. The CDR3 consists of 13 residues. As DNA, the CDR3 is TGTGCCAGCAGCGCAACGGGGACAGGGAGTTTGTTCTTC. Its translation: CASSATGTGSLFF. The full variable domain, with the rest looked up from reference TRBV9 and TRBJ2-1, is DSGVTQTPKHLITATGQRVTLRCSPRSGDLSVYWYQQSLDQGLQFLIQYYNGEERAKGNILERFSAQQFPDLHSELNLSSLELGDSALYFCASSATGTGSLFFGPGTRLTVL.

The table lists this clonotype with a few counts. The gene calls are TRBV15 and TRBJ2-1; the D gene is possibly TRBD1 (6 bases). Germline V gene sequence: CDR1 LNHNV, CDR2 YYDKDF (reference sequence). The V gene lost 3 bases and the J gene lost 10 bases, with 16 bases spanning the gap. This CDR3 spans 14 amino acids. Here the CDR3 reads CATSRGPRDIEQFF. The CDR3, as DNA: TGTGCCACCAGCAGGGGCCCCCGGGACATCGAGCAGTTCTTC.

This clonotype was counted ten times or more. J is TRBJ2-2 and V is TRBV20-1, with TRBD2 matching 9 bases. J gave up 7 bases and V 3 bases, and 6 bases lay outside the gene matches. CDR3 size: 14 residues. Germline CDR1 DFQATT, CDR2 SNEGSKA (reference sequence). CDR3 region: CSASVAGVVGELFF. The CDR3 nucleotides are TGCAGTGCTAGCGTAGCGGGAGTTGTCGGGGAGCTGTTTTTT.

This clonotype was recorded at least ten times. The chain links TRBV6-1 to TRBJ1-1, with a weak D call TRBD1 (5 bases). The germline V and J ends were trimmed by 6 bases and 4 bases, with 15 bases remaining between them. The CDR3 covers 14 residues. Looked up from germline, CDR1 is MNHNS and CDR2 is SASEGT. The CDR3 DNA follows: TGTGCCAGCAGAATCCAGGGTGTAGGCACTGAAGCTTTCTTT. This encodes CASRIQGVGTEAFF.

The sample holds many counts of this clonotype. The chain uses TRBV7-2 and TRBJ2-1, with 11 bases that match TRBD2. Germline trimming cut 4 bases from V and 0 bases from J; bases unmatched to any gene: 14. CDR1 is SGHTA, CDR2 FQGNSA, per germline. This CDR3 comprises 20 residues. CDR3: CASSSPGLAATRGSYNEQFF. The CDR3, as DNA: TGTGCCAGCAGCTCTCCGGGACTAGCGGCGACTAGGGGCTCCTACAATGAGCAGTTCTTC.

This clonotype appeared many times. This chain connects TRBV3-1 to TRBJ2-7; 7 nucleotides align to TRBD1. With V trimmed by 0 bases and J by 6 bases, 8 bases remained unmatched. Germline values: CDR1 LGHDT, CDR2 YNNKEL (reference sequence). CDR3 size: 15 residues. The CDR3: CASSQDGDRVSEQYF. The CDR3 region has the DNA TGTGCCAGCAGCCAAGATGGGGACAGAGTGAGCGAGCAGTACTTC.

There are a few counts of this clonotype. The rearrangement uses TRBV7-9 and TRBJ2-1, with TRBD1 matching over 9 bases. The germline CDR1 and CDR2 sequences are SEHNR and FQNEAQ (reference sequence). The ends lost 6 bases at V and 9 bases at J; junction bases unmatched: 3. This CDR3 is 12 amino acids long. The CDR3 here is CASRDRGLEQFF. Here the CDR3 DNA reads TGTGCCAGCAGGGACAGGGGACTTGAGCAGTTCTTC.

This clonotype was found many times. The rearrangement joins TRBV20-1 to TRBJ2-3, with 9 bases matching TRBD2. V shed 5 bases and J 5 bases; nucleotides not matched to a gene: 8. CDR3 length: 14 residues. The germline V gene encodes CDR1 DFQATT and CDR2 SNEGSKA (reference sequence). The CDR3 region is CSAALREGQDTQYF. The CDR3 region has the DNA TGCAGTGCTGCTCTGCGGGAGGGCCAAGATACGCAGTATTTT.

The chain links TRBV7-9 to TRBJ1-3; D is possibly TRBD1 (5 bases). V lost 5 bases and J 0 bases, leaving 17 bases between the germline ends. This CDR3 region has 17 residues. Germline lookup yields CDR1 SEHNR and CDR2 FQNEAQ (reference sequence). The CDR3 reads CASSLSGLLSSGNTIYF. CDR3 coding DNA: TGTGCCAGCAGCCTATCGGGACTCCTGAGCTCTGGAAACACCATATATTTT.

This clonotype was picked up many times. V gene TRBV7-2 combines with J gene TRBJ2-7, with 10 nucleotides matching TRBD2. The CDR3 is 15 residues long. Germline V gives CDR1 SGHTA, CDR2 FQGNSA. With V trimmed by 4 bases and J by 7 bases, 10 bases remained unmatched. CDR3 DNA sequence: TGTGCCAGCAGCTACAGAGCGGGAGGGCCGGGAGAGCAGTACTTC. It codes for CASSYRAGGPGEQYF.